One and the same sample provided the 12 T cell receptor beta chains below, sequenced in a study of blood T cell repertoires in COVID-19. Here immunoSEQ multiplex PCR was the method, and the copy in TCRdb shows in-frame clones only, minus some. The table has around 60,000 clones, around 90% seen once. The sample consisted of peripheral blood. These receptors all stem from a man aged 45-60 years with active COVID-19.

The chain combines TRBV7-9 with TRBJ1-2; 10 bases map to TRBD1. V shed 3 bases, J shed 8 bases, and the junction held 12 bases outside the gene matches. Germline V gene lookup returns CDR1 SEHNR and CDR2 FQNEAQ (reference sequence). The CDR3 length is 16 residues. Here the CDR3 reads CASSFGTGTGVRGYTF. As DNA, the CDR3 is TGTGCCAGCAGCTTTGGAACCGGGACAGGGGTCCGAGGCTACACCTTC.

This chain connects TRBV5-6 to TRBJ1-6; a weak D match, TRBD1 (5 bases). The CDR3 runs to 13 residues. Germline CDR1 reads SGHDT; CDR2 reads YYEEEE. V gave up 2 bases and J gave up 10 bases, with 10 bases separating them. The CDR3 reads CASSLRGSSPLHF. DNA of the CDR3: TGTGCCAGCAGCTTAAGGGGTTCCTCACCCCTCCACTTT.

V usage is TRBV7-2 and J usage is TRBJ1-5; TRBD1 agrees at 10 bases. The germline gives CDR1 SGHTA, CDR2 FQGNSA. The CDR3 extends over 15 amino acids. Unmatched junction bases numbered 7, after V lost 5 bases and J lost 6 bases. The CDR3 DNA is TGTGCCAGCAGCGCCGACAGGGGGCAGGGTCAGCCCCAGCATTTT. The encoded protein is CASSADRGQGQPQHF.

This clone was recorded only once. The chain links TRBV6-2 or TRBV6-3 to TRBJ2-3; 9 bases fit TRBD2. Losses at the gene ends were 0 bases for V and 5 bases for J; bases not matched to a gene: 3. In germline, CDR1 is MNHEY, CDR2 SVGEGT. The CDR3 sequence is 15 residues long. The CDR3 bases are TGTGCCAGCAGTTACTCGCGGGGGGGCGGAGATACGCAGTATTTT. Protein: CASSYSRGGGDTQYF.

The chain joins TRBV29-1 to TRBJ2-7, with TRBD1 identical over 7 bases. Germline assignment: CDR1 SQVTM and CDR2 ANQGSEA. The CDR3 has 14 amino acids. The junction had 11 bases not matched to a gene; V was cut back by 6 bases and J by 3 bases. The CDR3 DNA follows: TGCAGCGTACGCCTCCTGGCAGGGGGCTACGAGCAGTACTTC. Translation gives CSVRLLAGGYEQYF.

The sample holds a few counts of this clone. J is TRBJ2-7 and V is TRBV5-6; TRBD2 is a possible D gene (6 bases). The CDR3 is 14 residues long. Germline loops: CDR1 SGHDT, CDR2 YYEEEE. Trimming cost V 6 bases and J 2 bases, with 15 bases left between them. The CDR3 DNA reads as TGTGCCAGCATCCCCGGGGGAGGACCCTACGAGCAGTACTTC. It is translated as CASIPGGGPYEQYF.

V is TRBV9 and J is TRBJ1-3; perhaps TRBD1 as D (5 bases). CDR1 SGDLS and CDR2 YYNGEE come from the germline V gene. The CDR3 totals 15 residues. V was trimmed by 4 bases and J by 7 bases, leaving 18 bases between them. The chain's CDR3 is CASSQGDPPRNTIYF. The CDR3 nucleotides read TGTGCCAGCAGCCAGGGTGACCCTCCTCGGAACACCATATATTTT. Supplemented by reference TRBV9 and TRBJ1-3, the full variable domain reads DSGVTQTPKHLITATGQRVTLRCSPRSGDLSVYWYQQSLDQGLQFLIQYYNGEERAKGNILERFSAQQFPDLHSELNLSSLELGDSALYFCASSQGDPPRNTIYFGEGSWLTVV.

This clone has only a few counts. The genes are TRBV24-1 and TRBJ2-2; possible D gene TRBD1, 6 bases. This CDR3 is 14 amino acids long. The V and J ends lost 4 bases and 6 bases respectively, with 11 bases between them. CDR1 is KGHDR and CDR2 is SFDVKD in the germline V gene. CDR3 DNA: TGTGCCACCAGTGACAGGGGTAGGTCCGGGGAGCTGTTTTTT. This codes for CATSDRGRSGELFF.

The V call is TRBV7-2, the J call TRBJ2-1, with 8 bases that match TRBD2. From germline, CDR1 is SGHTA and CDR2 FQGNSA. The CDR3 spans 17 residues. Germline trimming cut 1 base from V and 4 bases from J; bases unmatched to any gene: 9. The CDR3 region is CASSLGVGGLGYNEQFF. The CDR3, as DNA: TGTGCCAGCAGCTTAGGGGTGGGGGGACTAGGATACAATGAGCAGTTCTTC.

This sequence joins TRBV7-9 and TRBJ1-5; D gene ambiguous. CDR3 length equals 13 residues. V dropped 5 bases and J dropped 2 bases, with 7 bases sitting between them. The V gene's germline CDR1 is SEHNR and CDR2 FQNEAQ (reference sequence). DNA of the CDR3: TGTGCCAGCAGCCCCGGTGGCAATCAGCCCCAGCATTTT. Protein product: CASSPGGNQPQHF.

This clone was found a few times. The genes are TRBV27 and TRBJ1-6; a weak D match, TRBD1 (5 bases). Trimming removed 7 bases from V and 11 bases from J, with 18 bases in between. Germline V gene sequence: CDR1 MNHEY, CDR2 SMNVEV (reference sequence). This CDR3 spans 14 amino acids. The CDR3 DNA reads as TGTGCCAGCATAGGGGTCGGGGGTGGTGCACCCCTCCACTTT. This codes for CASIGVGGGAPLHF.

V usage is TRBV3-1 (or the pseudogene TRBV3-2) and J usage is TRBJ2-5; 15 positions match TRBD2. Germline CDR1 reads LGHDT; CDR2 reads YNNKEL (reference sequence). The CDR3 sequence is 16 residues long. V dropped 5 bases and J dropped 5; count of bases not matched to a gene: 6. For the CDR3, the DNA is TGTGCCAGCAGCAACGGACTAGCGGGGGGGCAGGAGACCCAGTACTTC. This gives the protein CASSNGLAGGQETQYF.